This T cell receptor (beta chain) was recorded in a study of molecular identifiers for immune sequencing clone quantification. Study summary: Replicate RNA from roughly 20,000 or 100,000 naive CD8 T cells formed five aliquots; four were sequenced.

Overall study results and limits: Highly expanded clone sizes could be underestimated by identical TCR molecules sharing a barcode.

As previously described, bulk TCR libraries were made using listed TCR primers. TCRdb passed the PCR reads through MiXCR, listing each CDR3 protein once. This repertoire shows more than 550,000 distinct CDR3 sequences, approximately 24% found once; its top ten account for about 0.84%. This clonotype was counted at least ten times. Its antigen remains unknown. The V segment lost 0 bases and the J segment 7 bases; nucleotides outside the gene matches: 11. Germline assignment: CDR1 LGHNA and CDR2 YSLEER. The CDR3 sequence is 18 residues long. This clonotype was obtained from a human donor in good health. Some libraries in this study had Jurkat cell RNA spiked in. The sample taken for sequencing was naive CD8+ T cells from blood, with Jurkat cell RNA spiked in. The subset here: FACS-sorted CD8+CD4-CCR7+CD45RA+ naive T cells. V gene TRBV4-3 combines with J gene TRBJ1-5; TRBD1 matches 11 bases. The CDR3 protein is CASSQDLRGQGARQPQHF. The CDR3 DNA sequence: TGCGCCAGCAGCCAAGATCTGCGTGGACAGGGGGCAAGGCAGCCCCAGCATTTT.